This T cell receptor beta chain was captured by sequencing in a study of identifying expanded T cells in peripheral blood (dated by TCRdb to between 2019 and 2020). For the wider study: Four technical replicates, made by sequencing separate aliquots from the same pool of genomic DNA, were compared pairwise.

General findings and caveats noted by the study authors: Across all healthy-donor time intervals, the beta-binomial model significantly lowered both the number of clones called differentially abundant and the false-positive rate. Approximately 1.2 differentially abundant clones were flagged by the binomial model between technical replicates, whereas about 16.4 and 19 were flagged over around two weeks and four weeks, respectively. In all healthy donors, the variance in clone template counts between samples taken two weeks apart rose significantly as total template count increased. It was expected by the authors that biological variance in healthy repertoires might increase further over much longer intervals, such as months to years.

CDR1 and CDR2 are drawn from the germline V gene: MNHEY, SVGAGI. The CDR3 starts with the cysteine, ends with the phenylalanine, and has 14 residues. Only the CDR3 part of the read is kept: 42 bases, read in frame from the first base. V drops 4 bases and J drops 3 bases, leaving 12 bases in between. This clone was counted only a few times. Its antigen has not been determined. Base qualities are not recorded, but no much larger clone differs from it by a single base. During the collection period, no immune events, such as infections, were documented for the healthy donors. Blood repertoires from healthy donors were used as a training cohort for calibrating time-dependent variance in a beta-binomial model of differential abundance of T-cell clones. There were 10 healthy donors in the training cohort, of whom 3 were female and 7 were male. On average the donors were around 39 years old, and their ages spanned roughly 25 to 70 years. Whole blood, obtained from a commercial supplier, was collected from each healthy donor at three time points spaced roughly 14 days apart. For immunosequencing, genomic DNA was extracted from whole blood that had not been sorted.

The immunoSEQ Assay, which uses bias-controlled multiplex PCR amplification of genomic DNA, was used to profile TCRbeta CDR3 regions. Per the original workflow: To quantify the absolute abundance of each unique TCRbeta CDR3 region, the sequences were collapsed and filtered. Differential abundance was tested with a binomial (Fisher-equivalent) model and with a beta-binomial model adding time-dependent variance fitted from healthy donors. Clones with fewer than 5 combined templates were removed, and a clone was called differentially abundant if the clone's Benjamini-Hochberg FDR was below 0.01. Using the form v = (b*log(k)+a)^2, the beta-binomial variance was modeled as a function of the total template count across the two samples. Imported from immuneACCESS, the table was reduced by TCRdb to in-frame sequences with V and J called. These copies leave out some clones; in studies compared against another copy, an unresolved V gene accounts for under half, and the cause of the remainder is not known. V, J and clone size were drawn from that table, and D and trimming were deduced from the DNA. The sample profile shows around 99,000 clones; about 85% of them were found once. Just under 8.5% of the sample is in the top ten clones.

Here the chain combines TRBV6-5 and TRBJ2-5; the D gene assignment is ambiguous. This receptor was identified in a person between 18 and 75 years old in good health. The sequenced sample consisted of blood. The sequence in DNA is TGTGCCAGCAGTTCCACCGACTGGAAAGAGACCCAGTACTTC. Its protein is CASSSTDWKETQYF.